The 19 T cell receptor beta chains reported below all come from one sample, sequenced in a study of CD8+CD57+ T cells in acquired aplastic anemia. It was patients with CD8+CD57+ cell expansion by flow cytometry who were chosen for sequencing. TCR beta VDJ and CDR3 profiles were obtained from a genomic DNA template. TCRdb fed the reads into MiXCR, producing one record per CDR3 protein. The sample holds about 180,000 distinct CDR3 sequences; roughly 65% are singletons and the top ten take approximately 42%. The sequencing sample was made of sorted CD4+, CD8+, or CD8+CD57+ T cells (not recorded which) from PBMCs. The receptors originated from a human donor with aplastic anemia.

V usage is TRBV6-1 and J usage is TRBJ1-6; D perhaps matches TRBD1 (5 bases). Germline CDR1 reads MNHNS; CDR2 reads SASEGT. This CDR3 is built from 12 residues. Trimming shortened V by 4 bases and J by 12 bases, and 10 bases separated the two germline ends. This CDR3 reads CASSARAEPLHF. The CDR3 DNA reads TGTGCCAGCAGTGCCAGGGCAGAACCCCTCCACTTT.

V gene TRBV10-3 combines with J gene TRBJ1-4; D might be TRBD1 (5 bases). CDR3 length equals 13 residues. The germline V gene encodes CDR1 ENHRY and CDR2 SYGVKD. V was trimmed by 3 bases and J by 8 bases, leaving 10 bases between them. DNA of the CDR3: TGTGCCATCAGTGAAGGGGTCGGGGAAAAACTGTTTTTT. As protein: CAISEGVGEKLFF.

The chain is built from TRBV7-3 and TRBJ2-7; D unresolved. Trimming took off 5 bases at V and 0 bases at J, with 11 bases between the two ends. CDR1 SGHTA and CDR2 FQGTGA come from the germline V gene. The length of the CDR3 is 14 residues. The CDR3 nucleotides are TGTGCCAGCAGCGAAACTAAGAGCTCCTACGAGCAGTACTTC. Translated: CASSETKSSYEQYF.

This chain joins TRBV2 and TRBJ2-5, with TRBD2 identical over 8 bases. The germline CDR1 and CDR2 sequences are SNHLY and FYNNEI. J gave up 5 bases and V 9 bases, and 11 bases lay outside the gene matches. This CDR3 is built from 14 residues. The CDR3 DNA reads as TGTGCCAGTAACCCCGGGGGGGGGGTGGAGACCCAGTACTTC. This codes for CASNPGGGVETQYF.

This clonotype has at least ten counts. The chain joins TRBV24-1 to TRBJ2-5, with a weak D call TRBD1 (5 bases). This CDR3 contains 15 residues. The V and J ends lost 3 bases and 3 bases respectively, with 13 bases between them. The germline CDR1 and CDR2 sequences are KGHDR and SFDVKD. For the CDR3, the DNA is TGTGCCACCAGTGATGCTACAGGATTCGAAGAGACCCAGTACTTC. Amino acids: CATSDATGFEETQYF.

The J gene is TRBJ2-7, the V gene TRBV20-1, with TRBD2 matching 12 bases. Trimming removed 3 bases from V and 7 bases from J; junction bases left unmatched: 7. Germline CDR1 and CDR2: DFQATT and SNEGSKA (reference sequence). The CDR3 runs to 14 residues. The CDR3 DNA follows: TGCAGTGCTAGTTACCTAGCGGGAGGGCGTGAGCAGTACTTC. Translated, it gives CSASYLAGGREQYF.

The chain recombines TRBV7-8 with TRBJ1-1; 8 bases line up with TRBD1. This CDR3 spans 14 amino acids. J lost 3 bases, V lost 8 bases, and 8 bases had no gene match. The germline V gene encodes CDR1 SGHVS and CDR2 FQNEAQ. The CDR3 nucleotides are TGTGCCAGCCGGATGAGGACAGGGCACACTGAAGCTTTCTTT. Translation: CASRMRTGHTEAFF.

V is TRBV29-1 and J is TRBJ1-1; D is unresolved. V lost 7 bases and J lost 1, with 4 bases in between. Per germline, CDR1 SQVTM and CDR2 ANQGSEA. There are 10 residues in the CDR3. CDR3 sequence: CSARNTEAFF. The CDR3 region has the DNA TGCAGCGCGCGGAACACTGAAGCTTTCTTT.

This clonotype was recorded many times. The CDR3: CASSFLPGQGANEQFF. In nucleotides, the CDR3 is TGTGCCAGCAGCTTCTTACCGGGACAGGGGGCAAATGAGCAGTTCTTC. V usage is TRBV7-8 and J usage is TRBJ2-1; 12 positions match TRBD1. Germline CDR1 reads SGHVS; CDR2 reads FQNEAQ. The CDR3 has 16 residues. The V gene end was trimmed by 3 bases and the J gene end by 7 bases; junction bases not matched to a gene: 7.

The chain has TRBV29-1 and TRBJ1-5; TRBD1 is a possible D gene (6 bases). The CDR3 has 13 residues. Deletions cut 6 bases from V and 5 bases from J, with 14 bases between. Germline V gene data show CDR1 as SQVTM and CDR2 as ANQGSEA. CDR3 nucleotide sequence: TGCAGCGTGGCTGACAGGTTCGATCAGCCCCAGCATTTT. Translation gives CSVADRFDQPQHF.

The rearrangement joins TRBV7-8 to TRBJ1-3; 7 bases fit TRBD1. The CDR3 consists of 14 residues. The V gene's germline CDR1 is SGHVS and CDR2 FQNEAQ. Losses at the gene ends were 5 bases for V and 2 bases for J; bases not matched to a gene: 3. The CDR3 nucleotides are TGTGCCAGCAGCCAGGGGACAGCTGGAAACACCATATATTTT. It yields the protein CASSQGTAGNTIYF.

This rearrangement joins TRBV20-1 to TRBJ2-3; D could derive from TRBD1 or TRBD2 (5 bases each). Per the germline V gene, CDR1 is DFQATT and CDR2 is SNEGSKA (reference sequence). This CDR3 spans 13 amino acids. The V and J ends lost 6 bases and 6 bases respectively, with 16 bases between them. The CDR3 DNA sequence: TGCAGTGCCCTCAGCCTGGGGGTGGATACGCAGTATTTT. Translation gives CSALSLGVDTQYF.

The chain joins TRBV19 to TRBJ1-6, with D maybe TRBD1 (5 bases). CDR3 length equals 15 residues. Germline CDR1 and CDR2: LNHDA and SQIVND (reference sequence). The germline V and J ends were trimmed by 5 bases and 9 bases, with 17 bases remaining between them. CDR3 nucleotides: TGTGCCAGTAGTTTAGGGACTCAAAGGGGTTCACCCCTCCACTTT. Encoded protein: CASSLGTQRGSPLHF.

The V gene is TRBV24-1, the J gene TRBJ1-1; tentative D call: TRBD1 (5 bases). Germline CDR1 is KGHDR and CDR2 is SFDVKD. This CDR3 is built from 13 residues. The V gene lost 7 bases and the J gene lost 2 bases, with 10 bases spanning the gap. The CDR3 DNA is TGTGCCACCAGGGGCCAGGGAAACACTGAAGCTTTCTTT. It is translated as CATRGQGNTEAFF.

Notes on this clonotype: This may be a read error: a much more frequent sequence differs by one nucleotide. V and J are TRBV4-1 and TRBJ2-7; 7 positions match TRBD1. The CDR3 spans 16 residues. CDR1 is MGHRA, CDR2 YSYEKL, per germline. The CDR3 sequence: CASSQDTRQGDFEQCF. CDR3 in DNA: TGCGCCAGCAGCCAAGATACGCGTCAGGGGGATTTCGAGCAGTGCTTC.

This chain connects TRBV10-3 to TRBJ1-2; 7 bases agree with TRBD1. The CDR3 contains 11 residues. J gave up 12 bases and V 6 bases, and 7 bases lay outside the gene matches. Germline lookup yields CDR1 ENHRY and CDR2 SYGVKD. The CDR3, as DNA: TGTGCCATCAGCCCGACAGGGAACCACACCTTC. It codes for CAISPTGNHTF.

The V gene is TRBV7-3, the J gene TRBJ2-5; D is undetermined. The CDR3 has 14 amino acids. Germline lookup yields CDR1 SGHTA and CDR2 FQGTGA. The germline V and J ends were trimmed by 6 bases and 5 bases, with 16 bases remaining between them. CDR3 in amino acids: CASRPQFGPETQYF. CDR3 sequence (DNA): TGTGCCAGCAGGCCGCAGTTTGGGCCCGAGACCCAGTACTTC. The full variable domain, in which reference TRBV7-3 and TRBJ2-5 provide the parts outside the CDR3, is GAGVSQTPSNKVTEKGKYVELRCDPISGHTALYWYRQSLGQGPEFLIYFQGTGAADDSGLPNDRFFAVRPEGSVSTLKIQRTERGDSAVYLCASRPQFGPETQYFGPGTRLLVL.

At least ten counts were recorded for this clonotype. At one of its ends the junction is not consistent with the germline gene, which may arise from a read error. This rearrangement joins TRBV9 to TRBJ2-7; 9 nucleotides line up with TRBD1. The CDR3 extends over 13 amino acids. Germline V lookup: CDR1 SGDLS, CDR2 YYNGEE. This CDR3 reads CASSGPGQGALCF. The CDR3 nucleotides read TGTGCCAGCAGCGGCCCGGGACAGGGTGCTTTGTGCTTC.

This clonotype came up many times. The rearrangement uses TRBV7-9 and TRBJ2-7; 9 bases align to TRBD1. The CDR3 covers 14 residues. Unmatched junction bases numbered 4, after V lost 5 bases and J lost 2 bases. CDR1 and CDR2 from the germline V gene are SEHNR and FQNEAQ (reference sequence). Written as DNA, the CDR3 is TGTGCCAGCAGCGGGCGGGACAGGGCCTACGAGCAGTACTTC. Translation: CASSGRDRAYEQYF.